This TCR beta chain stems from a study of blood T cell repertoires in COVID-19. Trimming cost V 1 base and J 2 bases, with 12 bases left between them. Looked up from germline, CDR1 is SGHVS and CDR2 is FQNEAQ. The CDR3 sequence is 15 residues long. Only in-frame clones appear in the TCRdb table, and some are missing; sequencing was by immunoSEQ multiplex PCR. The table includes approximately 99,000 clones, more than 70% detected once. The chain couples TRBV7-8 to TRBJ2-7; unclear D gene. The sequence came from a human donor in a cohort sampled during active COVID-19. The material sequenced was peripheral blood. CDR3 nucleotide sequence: TGTGCCAGCAGCTTAGGGCAGGCATCTCCCTACGAGCAGTACTTC. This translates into CASSLGQASPYEQYF.